The 24 T cell receptor beta chains reported below all come from one sample, sequenced in a study of blood T cells in healthy people across ages. A second PCR of 7 to 11 cycles used a sample-barcoded 5' primer and a J-beta primer mix. In TCRdb, the 5' RACE reads were re-called with MiXCR into one record per CDR3 protein. Here the sample spans around 1,600,000 distinct CDR3 sequences, under 55% being singletons. Sequenced: blood. The source is a woman in her late teens or twenties in good health.

The gene calls are TRBV7-2 and TRBJ2-5; no clear D gene. CDR1 is SGHTA, CDR2 FQGNSA, per germline. CDR3 size: 13 residues. V was pared by 11 bases and J by 7 bases, with 20 bases between. CDR3 DNA sequence: TGTGCCGTACCCGACCGGACCAGTATGACCCAGTACTTC. Translated, it gives CAVPDRTSMTQYF.

There are a few counts of this clonotype. V and J are TRBV20-1 and TRBJ2-1; D not certain. The CDR3 length is 15 residues. With 0 bases removed from V and 0 bases from J, the gap between germline ends came to 9 bases. Germline V lookup: CDR1 DFQATT, CDR2 SNEGSKA (reference sequence). CDR3 in amino acids: CSARDPSNSYNEQFF. CDR3 DNA: TGCAGTGCTAGAGATCCCTCTAACTCCTACAATGAGCAGTTCTTC.

This clonotype came up a few times. V gene TRBV10-3 combines with J gene TRBJ2-1, with D uncertain. CDR3 length equals 14 residues. The V gene lost 6 bases and the J gene lost 8 bases, with 17 bases spanning the gap. The germline gives CDR1 ENHRY, CDR2 SYGVKD. The CDR3: CAIRPSVAIHEQFF. CDR3 coding DNA: TGTGCCATCAGGCCCTCTGTTGCAATCCATGAGCAGTTCTTC.

The rearrangement links TRBV9 to TRBJ2-3; 9 nucleotides line up with TRBD2. CDR3 length equals 16 residues. CDR1 SGDLS and CDR2 YYNGEE come from the germline V gene. The ends lost 4 bases at V and 3 bases at J; junction bases unmatched: 9. CDR3 residues: CASSTSGLARTDTQYF. CDR3 sequence (DNA): TGTGCCAGCAGCACCTCTGGACTAGCGAGGACAGATACGCAGTATTTT. The variable domain in full, completed from reference TRBV9 and TRBJ2-3, reads DSGVTQTPKHLITATGQRVTLRCSPRSGDLSVYWYQQSLDQGLQFLIQYYNGEERAKGNILERFSAQQFPDLHSELNLSSLELGDSALYFCASSTSGLARTDTQYFGPGTRLTVL.

This sequence joins TRBV24-1 and TRBJ2-2; D not resolved. V gave up 6 bases and J gave up 0 bases, with 4 bases separating them. The CDR3 has 13 residues. From germline, CDR1 is KGHDR and CDR2 SFDVKD. The CDR3 DNA follows: TGTGCCACCAGTTCACCGAACACCGGGGAGCTGTTTTTT. Protein: CATSSPNTGELFF.

This clonotype occurred a few times. This chain joins TRBV7-9 and TRBJ2-5, with a tentative D call TRBD1 (5 bases). This CDR3 comprises 13 residues. Germline CDR1 is SEHNR and CDR2 is FQNEAQ (reference sequence). The V gene lost 3 bases and the J gene lost 6 bases, with 11 bases spanning the gap. CDR3 sequence reads: CASSFSQGQTQYF. The CDR3 nucleotides read TGTGCCAGCAGCTTTTCGCAGGGCCAGACCCAGTACTTC.

This rearrangement joins TRBV28 to TRBJ1-1, with D uncertain. Germline assignment: CDR1 MDHEN and CDR2 SYDVKM. V lost 10 bases, J lost 2 bases, and 5 bases lay in between. This CDR3 is 10 amino acids long. The CDR3 protein is CATINTEAFF. The CDR3 nucleotides are TGTGCCACCATAAACACTGAAGCTTTCTTT.

Comments on this clonotype: At one end the junction does not follow the germline gene, possibly because of a read error. The chain is built from TRBV7-9 and TRBJ2-1, with D possibly matching TRBD1 (7 bases). The CDR3 loop spans 15 amino acids. Per germline, CDR1 SEHNR and CDR2 FQNEAQ (reference sequence). CDR3 in DNA: TGTGCCAGCAGTTTAGCGGACAGGTCCTCCTACGAGCAGTTCTTC. Protein sequence: CASSLADRSSYEQFF.

The V call is TRBV7-8, the J call TRBJ1-6, with 8 bases fitting TRBD1. This CDR3 has 16 amino acids. Germline V gives CDR1 SGHVS, CDR2 FQNEAQ. V was pared by 0 bases and J by 10 bases, with 8 bases of the junction left unmatched. CDR3 DNA: TGTGCCAGCAGCTTAGCGCTAGGACAGGGTTACTCACCCCTCCACTTT. Translating gives CASSLALGQGYSPLHF.

This clonotype was observed a few times. This chain uses TRBV4-1 with TRBJ2-7; 9 bases are a match to TRBD2. The DNA end favors TRBJ2-5, so the J call may be wrong. CDR1 is MGHRA and CDR2 is YSYEKL in the germline V gene. The length of the CDR3 is 16 residues. CDR3 coding DNA: TGCGCCAGCAGCCAAGGTGGTAGCGGGAGTTTGGAGACCCAGTACTTC. Its protein is CASSQGGSGSLETQYF.

V and J are TRBV6-2 or TRBV6-3 and TRBJ2-3; the D gene is possibly TRBD2 (6 bases). Germline V gene sequence: CDR1 MNHEY, CDR2 SVGEGT. Trimming left V 2 bases short and J 0 bases short, with 12 bases between. The CDR3 has 16 amino acids. CDR3: CASSYDRRDSTDTQYF. Written as DNA, the CDR3 is TGTGCCAGCAGTTACGATCGGCGGGACAGCACAGATACGCAGTATTTT.

The V and J genes are TRBV28 and TRBJ2-7; D gene ambiguous. The CDR3 contains 13 residues. The V and J ends lost 5 bases and 6 bases respectively, with 14 bases between them. The germline CDR1 and CDR2 sequences are MDHEN and SYDVKM. This chain's CDR3 is CASSPGVPVEQYF. The DNA for the CDR3 is TGTGCCAGCAGTCCTGGTGTACCGGTCGAGCAGTACTTC. The entire variable domain, with the rest obtained from reference TRBV28 and TRBJ2-7, is as follows: DVKVTQSSRYLVKRTGEKVFLECVQDMDHENMFWYRQDPGLGLRLIYFSYDVKMKEKGDIPEGYSVSREKKERFSLILESASTNQTSMYLCASSPGVPVEQYFGPGTRLTVT.

V and J are TRBV25-1 and TRBJ2-4, with 9 bases identical to TRBD2. The CDR3 spans 17 residues. The junction had 17 bases not matched to a gene; V was cut back by 1 base and J by 13 bases. CDR1 is MGHDK, CDR2 SYGVNS, per germline. The CDR3 nucleotides read TGTGCCAGCAGTGAATCTAAGGGAGCGGGAGGACACTACAAGCAGTACTTC. This gives the protein CASSESKGAGGHYKQYF.

The chain uses TRBV6-6 and TRBJ1-2; perhaps TRBD1 as D (6 bases). This CDR3 is 13 amino acids long. The germline V and J ends were trimmed by 6 bases and 6 bases, with 14 bases remaining between them. Germline-derived CDR1 and CDR2 are MNHNY and SVGAGI (reference sequence). CDR3 sequence reads: CASRTTRQDGYTF. The CDR3 coding sequence is TGTGCCAGCAGGACAACCCGACAGGATGGCTACACCTTC.

V and J are TRBV4-1 and TRBJ2-1; unclear D gene. CDR3 size: 14 residues. Trimming left V 0 bases short and J 8 bases short, with 11 bases between. The germline gives CDR1 MGHRA, CDR2 YSYEKL. The CDR3 loop reads CASSQDTARDEQFF. CDR3 DNA: TGCGCCAGCAGCCAAGATACGGCCCGGGATGAGCAGTTCTTC.

The chain links TRBV9 to TRBJ2-1; D is perhaps TRBD2 (6 bases). The DNA end is more similar to TRBJ2-7, so the J call may be wrong. Germline values: CDR1 SGDLS, CDR2 YYNGEE. The CDR3 length is 13 residues. CDR3 coding DNA: TGTGCCAGCAGCGGTAGCGGCTACAATGAGCAGTACTTC. This encodes CASSGSGYNEQYF.

This clonotype has more than one count but fewer than ten. The chain joins TRBV10-3 to TRBJ2-1; 9 bases map to TRBD2. CDR3 size: 16 residues. Trimming took 3 bases from V and 4 from J; bases not matched to a gene: 7. Germline V gives CDR1 ENHRY, CDR2 SYGVKD. CDR3 bases: TGTGCCATCAGTGATCTGCGCGGGAGGGCATACAATGAGCAGTTCTTC. Translation gives CAISDLRGRAYNEQFF.

In its sample, this clonotype was seen once. The chain has TRBV20-1 and TRBJ2-7, with unresolved D. The CDR3 is made up of 12 amino acids. The germline CDR1 and CDR2 sequences are DFQATT and SNEGSKA (reference sequence). Trimming pared 0 bases from V and 2 bases from J, leaving 5 bases between. Written as DNA, the CDR3 is TGCAGTGCTAGAGAACCCGCCTACGAGCAGTACTTC. This sequence encodes CSAREPAYEQYF.

This clonotype turned up a few times. The V gene is TRBV30, the J gene TRBJ2-1; possible D gene TRBD1, 5 bases. V gave up 4 bases and J gave up 1 base, with 8 bases separating them. CDR1 is GTSNPN and CDR2 is SVGIG in the germline V gene (reference sequence). The CDR3 runs 13 residues. The CDR3 DNA sequence: TGTGCCTGGAACAGGTTATCCTACAATGAGCAGTTCTTC. It codes for CAWNRLSYNEQFF.

The chain has TRBV12-3 or TRBV12-4 and TRBJ2-7; 8 bases are shared with TRBD2. The ends lost 6 bases at V and 5 bases at J; junction bases unmatched: 12. This CDR3 is 15 amino acids long. CDR3 DNA sequence: TGTGCCAGCAGCCAAACCGCGGCGGGGGGAAACGAGCAGTACTTC. It specifies CASSQTAAGGNEQYF.

This clonotype occurred a few times. This rearrangement joins TRBV29-1 to TRBJ2-5; a possible D gene is TRBD2 (5 bases). The germline V and J ends were trimmed by 7 bases and 5 bases, with 11 bases remaining between them. The CDR3 is 11 residues long. Germline V CDR1 and CDR2: SQVTM, ANQGSEA. CDR3 loop: CSGRSGETQYF. The CDR3 coding sequence is TGCAGCGGACGGTCGGGGGAGACCCAGTACTTC.

Points on this clonotype: A single base separates this from a much larger clone, so it may be a read error. The chain combines TRBV13 with TRBJ2-4; 8 nucleotides match TRBD1. Germline-derived CDR1 and CDR2 are PRHDT and FYEKMQ (reference sequence). CDR3 length: 14 residues. Germline trimming cut 8 bases from V and 6 bases from J; bases unmatched to any gene: 9. Written as DNA, the CDR3 is TGTGCCAGCGGCTCCCCCGGACAGGGAAACATTCAGTACTTC. Protein product: CASGSPGQGNIQYF.

The J gene is TRBJ1-1, the V gene TRBV27; D might be TRBD1 (5 bases). V lost 4 bases and J lost 5, with 14 bases in between. The CDR3 is made up of 14 amino acids. Per the germline V gene, CDR1 is MNHEY and CDR2 is SMNVEV (reference sequence). In DNA form, the CDR3 reads TGTGCCAGCAGTTCATCCGGGACTTTGACTGAAGCTTTCTTT. It codes for CASSSSGTLTEAFF.

This chain links TRBV27 with TRBJ2-7; D possibly matches TRBD1 or TRBD2 (6 bases each). The CDR3 contains 13 residues. V was clipped by 7 bases and J by 3 bases, with 13 bases between them. CDR1 and CDR2 (germline): MNHEY, SMNVEV (reference sequence). This CDR3 reads CASMGGVHYEQYF. Written as DNA, the CDR3 is TGTGCCAGCATGGGGGGCGTCCACTACGAGCAGTACTTC.